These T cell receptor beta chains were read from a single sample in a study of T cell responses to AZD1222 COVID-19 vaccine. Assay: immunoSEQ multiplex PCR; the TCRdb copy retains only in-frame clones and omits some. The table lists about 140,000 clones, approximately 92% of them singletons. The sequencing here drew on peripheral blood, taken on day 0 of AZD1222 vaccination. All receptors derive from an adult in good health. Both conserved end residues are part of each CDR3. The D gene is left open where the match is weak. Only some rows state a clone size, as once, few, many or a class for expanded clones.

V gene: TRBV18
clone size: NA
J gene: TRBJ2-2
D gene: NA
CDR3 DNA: TGTGCCAGCTCACCACGTGAGGGAACCGGGGAGCTGTTTTTT
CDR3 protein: CASSPREGTGELFF

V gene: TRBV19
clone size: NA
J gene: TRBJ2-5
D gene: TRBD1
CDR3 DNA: TGTGCCAGTAGTTTGGGACAGGCCCAAGAGACCCAGTACTTC
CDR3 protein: CASSLGQAQETQYF

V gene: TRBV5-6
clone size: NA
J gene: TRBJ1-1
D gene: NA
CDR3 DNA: TGTGCCAGCAGCTTGGATCGCCCCGGCGGCACTGAAGCTTTCTTT
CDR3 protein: CASSLDRPGGTEAFF

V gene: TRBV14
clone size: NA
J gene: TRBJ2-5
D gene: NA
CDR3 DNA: TGTGCCAGCAGCCAAGATTTGGGTAGGGAGACCCAGTACTTC
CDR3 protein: CASSQDLGRETQYF

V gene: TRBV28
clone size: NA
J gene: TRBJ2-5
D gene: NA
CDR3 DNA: TGTGCCAGCACCAGGGATAGTGAGACCCAGTACTTC
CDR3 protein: CASTRDSETQYF

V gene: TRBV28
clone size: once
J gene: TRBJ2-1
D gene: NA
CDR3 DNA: TGTGCCAGCAGTTTTGTGCAGCTTGACAATGAGCAGTTCTTC
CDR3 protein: CASSFVQLDNEQFF

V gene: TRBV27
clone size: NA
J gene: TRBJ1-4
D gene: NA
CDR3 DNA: TGTGCCAGCAGTTTATGGGCTGGGGGGCAGGGTAATGAAAAACTGTTTTTT
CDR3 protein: CASSLWAGGQGNEKLFF

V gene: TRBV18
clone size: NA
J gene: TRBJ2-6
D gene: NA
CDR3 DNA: TGTGCCAGCTCACAGGGATCCAGCTCTGGGGCCAACGTCCTGACTTTC
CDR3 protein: CASSQGSSSGANVLTF

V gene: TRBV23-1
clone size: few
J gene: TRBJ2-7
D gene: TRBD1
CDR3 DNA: TGCGCCAGCAGTCAAATTTCACTTCCGGGACAGGGTAAGGAGCAGTACTTC
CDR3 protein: CASSQISLPGQGKEQYF

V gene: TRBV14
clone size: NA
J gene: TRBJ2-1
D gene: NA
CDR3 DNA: TGTGCCAGCAGCCAAGGGACACACTACAATGAGCAGTTCTTC
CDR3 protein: CASSQGTHYNEQFF

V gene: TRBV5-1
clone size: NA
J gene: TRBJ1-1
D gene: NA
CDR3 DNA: TGCGCCAGCAGCTCTACTACGACTATCAAGAACACTGAAGCTTTCTTT
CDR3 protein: CASSSTTTIKNTEAFF

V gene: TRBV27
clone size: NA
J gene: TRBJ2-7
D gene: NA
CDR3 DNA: TGTGCCAGCAGTTTACGGCTCCAGACTGGCGAGCAGTACTTC
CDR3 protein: CASSLRLQTGEQYF

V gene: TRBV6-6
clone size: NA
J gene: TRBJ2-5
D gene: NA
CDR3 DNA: TGTGCCAGCAGTTACCTCGATCAGACCCAGTACTTC
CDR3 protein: CASSYLDQTQYF

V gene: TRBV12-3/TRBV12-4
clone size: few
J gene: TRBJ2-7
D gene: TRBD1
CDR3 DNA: TGTGCCAGCAGCCCAGGGGGCTCCTACGAGCAGTACTTC
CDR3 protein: CASSPGGSYEQYF

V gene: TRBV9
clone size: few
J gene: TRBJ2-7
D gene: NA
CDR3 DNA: TGTGCCAGCAGCCCCCGGCGGCAGTACTTC
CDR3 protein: CASSPRRQYF

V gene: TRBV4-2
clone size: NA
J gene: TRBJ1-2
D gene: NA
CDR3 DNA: TGTGCCAGCAGCCGAGATCTCAACTATGGCTACACCTTC
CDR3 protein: CASSRDLNYGYTF

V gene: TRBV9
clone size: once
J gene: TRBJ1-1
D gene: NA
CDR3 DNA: TGTGCCAGCAGCGTAGTACAGGCGATGAACACTGAAGCTTTCTTT
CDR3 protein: CASSVVQAMNTEAFF

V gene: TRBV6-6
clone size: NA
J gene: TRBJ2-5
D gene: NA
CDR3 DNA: TGTGCCAGCAACCCCGGTGGGGGGCAAGGGACCCAGTACTTC
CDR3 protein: CASNPGGGQGTQYF

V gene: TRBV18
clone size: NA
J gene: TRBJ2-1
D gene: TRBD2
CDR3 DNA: TGTGCCAGCTCACCACGTGGAGCGGGGGAAAACAATGAGCAGTTCTTC
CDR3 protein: CASSPRGAGENNEQFF

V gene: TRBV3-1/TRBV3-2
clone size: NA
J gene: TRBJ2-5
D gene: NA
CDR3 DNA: TGTGCCAGCAGCCTCTTACTAGAGACCCAGTACTTC
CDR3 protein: CASSLLLETQYF

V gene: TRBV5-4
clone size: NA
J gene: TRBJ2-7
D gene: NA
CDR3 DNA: TGTGCCAGCGGCCGGGGGATGAGCTCCTACGAGCAGTACTTC
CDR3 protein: CASGRGMSSYEQYF

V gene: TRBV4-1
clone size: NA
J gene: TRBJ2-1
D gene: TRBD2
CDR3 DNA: TGCGCCAGCAGCCTTTACCCTAGCGGGGACAATGAGCAGTTCTTC
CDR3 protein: CASSLYPSGDNEQFF

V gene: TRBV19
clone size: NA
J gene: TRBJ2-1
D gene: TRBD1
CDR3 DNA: TGTGCCAGTAGTATAGATTTCGTTCTTGGGACAGGGGTGGCTGAGCAGTTCTTC
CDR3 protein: CASSIDFVLGTGVAEQFF

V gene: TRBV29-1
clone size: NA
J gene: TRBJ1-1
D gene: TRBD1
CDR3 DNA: TGCAGCGGGGGACAGGGCGCGAGCACTGAAGCTTTCTTT
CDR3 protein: CSGGQGASTEAFF

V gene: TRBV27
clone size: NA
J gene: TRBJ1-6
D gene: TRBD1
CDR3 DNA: TGTGCCAGCAGTCCGACAGGGAGGTCACCCCTCCACTTT
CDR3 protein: CASSPTGRSPLHF

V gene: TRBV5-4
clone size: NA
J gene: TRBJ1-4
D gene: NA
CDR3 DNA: TGTGCCAGCAGCTTGTTTTTGGGTGAAAAACTGTTTTTT
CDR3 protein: CASSLFLGEKLFF

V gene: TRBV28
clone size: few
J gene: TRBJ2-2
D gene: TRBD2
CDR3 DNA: TGTGCCAGCAGTTTATTCGGGGGGGCCGCGGAGCTGTTTTTT
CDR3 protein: CASSLFGGAAELFF

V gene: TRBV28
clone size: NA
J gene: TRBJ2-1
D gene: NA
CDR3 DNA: TGTGCCAGCAGTCAAACCGGGACCCCGAGGGCCAATGAGCAGTTCTTC
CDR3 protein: CASSQTGTPRANEQFF

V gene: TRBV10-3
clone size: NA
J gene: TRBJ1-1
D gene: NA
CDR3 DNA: TGTGCCATCAGTGAGTCTCGGGGCATGAACACTGAAGCTTTCTTT
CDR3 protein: CAISESRGMNTEAFF

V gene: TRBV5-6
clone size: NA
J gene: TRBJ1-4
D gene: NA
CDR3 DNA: TGTGCCAGCAGCTTCGGTCAGAGGGCTAATGAAAAACTGTTTTTT
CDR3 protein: CASSFGQRANEKLFF

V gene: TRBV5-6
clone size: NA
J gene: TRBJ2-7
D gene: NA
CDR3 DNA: TGTGCCAGCAGTGAATCGACGGCTACCTACGAGCAGTACTTC
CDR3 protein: CASSESTATYEQYF

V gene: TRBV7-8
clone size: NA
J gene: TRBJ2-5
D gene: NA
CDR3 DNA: TGTGCCAGCAGCTTAGCGAGGCAGGGACGGCAAGAGACCCAGTACTTC
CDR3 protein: CASSLARQGRQETQYF

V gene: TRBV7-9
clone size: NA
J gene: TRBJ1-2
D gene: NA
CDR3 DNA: TGTGCCAGCAGCTTAGTCGTGGAGCTCTACACCTTC
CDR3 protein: CASSLVVELYTF

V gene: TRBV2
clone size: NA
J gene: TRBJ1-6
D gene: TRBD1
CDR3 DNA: TGTGCCAGCATAAGTCGGGACAGCTATAATTCACCCCTCCACTTT
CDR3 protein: CASISRDSYNSPLHF

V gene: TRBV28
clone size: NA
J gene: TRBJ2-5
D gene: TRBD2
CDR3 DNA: TGTGCCAGCAGTCAGACCCTAGCGGGGGTGGAGACCCAGTACTTC
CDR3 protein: CASSQTLAGVETQYF

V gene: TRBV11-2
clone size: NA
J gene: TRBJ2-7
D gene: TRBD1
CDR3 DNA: TGTGCCAGCAGCCCCGACTTTCAGGGGGTCTACGAGCAGTACTTC
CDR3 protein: CASSPDFQGVYEQYF

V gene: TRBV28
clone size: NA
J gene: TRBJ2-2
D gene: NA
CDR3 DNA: TGTGCCAGCACCCCCCCGGCCGGGGAGCTGTTTTTT
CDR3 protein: CASTPPAGELFF

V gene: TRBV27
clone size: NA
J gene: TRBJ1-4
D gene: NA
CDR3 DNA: TGTGCCAGCAGTTTATCGATTATCGGGAAACTGTTTTTT
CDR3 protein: CASSLSIIGKLFF

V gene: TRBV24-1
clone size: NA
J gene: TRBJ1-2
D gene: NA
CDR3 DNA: TGTGCCACCTCCGACCCGGGGCTCGGCTACACCTTC
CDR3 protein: CATSDPGLGYTF

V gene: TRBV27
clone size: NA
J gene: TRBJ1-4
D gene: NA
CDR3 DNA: TGTGCCAGCAAGGGGCCGGGACTTTATGAAAAACTGTTTTTT
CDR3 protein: CASKGPGLYEKLFF

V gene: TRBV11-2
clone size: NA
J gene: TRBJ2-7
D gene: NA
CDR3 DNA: TGTGCCAGCAGCCTTACCGGGGGCTCCTACGAGCAGTACTTC
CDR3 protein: CASSLTGGSYEQYF